This T cell receptor beta chain was captured in a study of blood T cells in healthy people across ages. Overall study findings and caveats: Age advanced and TCR beta diversity per million T cells fell, roughly linearly. Greater diversity and more naive CD4+ cells were seen in long-lived donors than in aged donors.

About 10 milliliters of peripheral blood were drawn from each donor into EDTA-treated tubes. Concerning this clonotype itself: Its specificity is unknown.

Together with a sample-barcoded 5' primer, a J-beta primer mix was included in a second PCR lasting roughly 6 to 12 cycles. Every single cDNA molecule received a tag from a template-switch adaptor with 12 random nucleotides. TCRdb re-called the 5' RACE reads with MiXCR, one entry per CDR3 protein. The sample has more than 1,400,000 distinct CDR3 sequences; approximately 42% are singletons. Sequences were obtained from blood. The sequence came from a woman between 18 and 29 years old in good health.

CDR3 amino acids: CASSSRESSYNSPLHF. The CDR3 DNA is TGTGCCAGCAGCTCCCGGGAGAGCTCCTATAATTCACCCCTCCACTTT. The rearrangement links TRBV7-9 to TRBJ1-6; D unclear. This CDR3 spans 16 amino acids. V lost 4 bases to trimming and J lost 0 bases, with 10 bases between them. Germline V gene sequence: CDR1 SEHNR, CDR2 FQNEAQ (reference sequence).